The clone carrying this TCR beta chain was seen just once. The protocol was immunoSEQ multiplex PCR, while the TCRdb copy is restricted to in-frame clones and leaves out a portion. The sample lists around 57,000 clones; more than 90% were seen once. V lost 0 bases, J lost 6 bases, and 6 bases lay in between. Per germline, CDR1 MNHNY and CDR2 SVGAGI (reference sequence). This CDR3 region has 13 residues. This specimen belongs to a study of T cells after somatic rescue of genetic block. Sample: peripheral blood mononuclear cells (PBMCs). This receptor was obtained from a child less than two years old. The rearrangement links TRBV6-6 to TRBJ2-1; no reliable D call. CDR3 sequence reads: CASSYSKVNEQFF. The CDR3 bases are TGTGCCAGCAGTTACTCGAAGGTCAATGAGCAGTTCTTC.